What follows describes a single TCR beta chain. Its target is unknown. The data stem from a study of OX40 agonist ivuxolimab in advanced cancers. Looking at the study overall: Across the patients, intravenous ivuxolimab was delivered every 2 weeks at 0.01 to 10 mg/kg.

Assay used: immunoSEQ multiplex PCR; TCRdb lists only in-frame clones, some missing. The sample holds tens of thousands of clones; about 87% are singletons and the top ten take 1%. Regarding the study as a whole: CD8+ T cells (on average) carried more expanded clones than CD4+ T cells.

Cycle 7 day 1, cycle 4 day 1, and baseline were the timepoints at which blood was sampled. This specimen was CD4+ or CD8+ T cells sorted from blood, taken in a trial of the OX40 agonist ivuxolimab. The clonotype was recovered from an adult with an advanced solid tumor such as melanoma, head and neck, liver or kidney cancer.

The chain's CDR3 is CARKQEGSGNTIYF. CDR3 nucleotides: TGTGCCAGAAAACAGGAGGGCTCTGGAAACACCATATATTTT. The rearrangement joins TRBV21-1 to TRBJ1-3. TRBV21-1 is annotated as a pseudogene. The CDR3 is made up of 14 amino acids.